This T cell receptor beta chain derives from a study of T cell repertoires in cytomegalovirus infection. TCRdb independently ran MiXCR on the reads; one entry per CDR3 protein. The repertoire holds roughly 54,000 distinct CDR3 sequences, with 25% to 40% as singletons. As concerns this clonotype: Its antigen remains unidentified.

Germline V gives CDR1 SGHVS, CDR2 FNYEAQ. This CDR3 comprises 16 residues. With 1 base removed from V and 4 bases from J, the gap between germline ends came to 16 bases. The sequenced sample consisted of PBMCs, sequenced either directly or after in vitro stimulation (not recorded which). The genes are TRBV7-6 and TRBJ1-1; weak D call: TRBD1 (6 bases). The TCR comes from a human donor in good health (CMV status not recorded). Some clones in this sample may be carry-over from other donors' samples. This CDR3 reads CASSLEGHRPVTEAFF. The CDR3, as DNA: TGTGCCAGCAGCTTAGAGGGACACCGGCCGGTCACTGAAGCTTTCTTT.